This entry features one TCR beta chain sequence. The data stem from a study of T cell changes during pregnancy in multiple sclerosis. Generated by immunoSEQ multiplex PCR, the TCRdb table keeps only in-frame clones and is missing some. Here the sample spans around 35,000 clones, 85% to 95% being singletons. The CDR3 consists of 13 residues. Per the germline V gene, CDR1 is MDHEN and CDR2 is SYDVKM. V lost 3 bases and J lost 7, with 13 bases in between. The chain joins TRBV28 to TRBJ2-7; D is undetermined. The receptor comes from a female donor with multiple sclerosis, enrolled in a pregnancy study. The sequenced material came from PBMCs (not recorded whether the cells were cultured). This CDR3 is CASSFSRRGEQYF. CDR3 nucleotide sequence: TGTGCCAGCAGTTTTTCTCGGCGTGGTGAGCAGTACTTC.